The clone carrying this T cell receptor beta chain was picked up one time. No antigen is known for it. The sample originates from a study of tissue T cells after allogeneic stem cell transplantation. Overall study: Enrolled prospectively were adult allogeneic hematopoietic cell transplant recipients whose graft-versus-host disease was steroid-refractory. Graft-versus-host disease patients received grafts, four unmodified and three CD34-selected to deplete T cells. Where cell numbers permitted, CD3+ T cells were sorted from preserved blood and marrow.

The study, taken as a whole, reports: Within patients, tissue anatomy strongly shaped TCR repertoire composition.

CDR3 length equals 14 residues. Germline values: CDR1 SGHRS, CDR2 YFSETQ. Trimming removed 6 bases at V and 0 bases at J, with 12 bases between. The table came from immunoSEQ multiplex PCR; TCRdb's copy has only in-frame clones and leaves some out. The sample includes thousands of clones, over 60% seen only once; the top ten take around 5.5%. The sequences come from blood, collected before transplantation. The chain is built from TRBV5-1 and TRBJ1-1; weak D call: TRBD1 (5 bases). This clonotype was obtained from a man aged 40-75 years who later had graft-versus-host disease after an allogeneic stem cell transplant. CDR3 sequence reads: CASTYGGVNTEAFF. The CDR3 DNA is TGCGCCAGCACCTACGGGGGGGTGAACACTGAAGCTTTCTTT. Looking up the rest from reference TRBV5-1 and TRBJ1-1 gives the full variable domain: KAGVTQTPRYLIKTRGQQVTLSCSPISGHRSVSWYQQTPGQGLQFLFEYFSETQRNKGNFPGRFSGRQFSNSRSEMNVSTLELGDSALYLCASTYGGVNTEAFFGQGTRLTVV.